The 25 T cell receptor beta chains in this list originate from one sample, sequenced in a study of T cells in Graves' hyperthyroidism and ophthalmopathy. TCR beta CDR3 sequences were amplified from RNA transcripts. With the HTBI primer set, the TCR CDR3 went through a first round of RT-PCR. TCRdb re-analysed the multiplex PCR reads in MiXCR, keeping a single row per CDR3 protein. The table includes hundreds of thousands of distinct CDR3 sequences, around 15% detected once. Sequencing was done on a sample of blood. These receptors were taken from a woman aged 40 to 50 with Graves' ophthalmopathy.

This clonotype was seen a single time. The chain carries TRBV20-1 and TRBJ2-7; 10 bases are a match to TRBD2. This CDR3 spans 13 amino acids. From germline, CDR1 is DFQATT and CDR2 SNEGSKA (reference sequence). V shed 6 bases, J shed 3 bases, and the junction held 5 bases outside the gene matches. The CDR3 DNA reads TGCAGTGCAGGGACTAGCGCAAACTACGAGCAGTACTTC. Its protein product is CSAGTSANYEQYF.

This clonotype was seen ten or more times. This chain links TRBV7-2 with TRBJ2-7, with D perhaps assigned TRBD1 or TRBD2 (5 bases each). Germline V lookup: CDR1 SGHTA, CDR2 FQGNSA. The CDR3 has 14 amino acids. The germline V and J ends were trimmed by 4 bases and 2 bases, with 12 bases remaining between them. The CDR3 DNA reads TGTGCCAGCAGCTGGGACGGTGGGCCCTACGAGCAGTACTTC. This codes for CASSWDGGPYEQYF.

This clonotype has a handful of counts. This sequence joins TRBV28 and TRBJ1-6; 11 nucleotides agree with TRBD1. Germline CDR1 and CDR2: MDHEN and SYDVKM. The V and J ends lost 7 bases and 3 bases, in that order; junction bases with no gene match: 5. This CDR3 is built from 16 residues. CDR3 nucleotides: TGTGCCAGCACTCCCGGGACAGGGGGCTATAATTCACCCCTCCACTTT. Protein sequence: CASTPGTGGYNSPLHF.

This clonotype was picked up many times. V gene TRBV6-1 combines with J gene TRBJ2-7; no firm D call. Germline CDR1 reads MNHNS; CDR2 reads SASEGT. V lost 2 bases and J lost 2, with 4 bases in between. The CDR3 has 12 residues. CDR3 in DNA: TGTGCCAGCAGTGAACTCACCTACGAGCAGTACTTC. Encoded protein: CASSELTYEQYF.

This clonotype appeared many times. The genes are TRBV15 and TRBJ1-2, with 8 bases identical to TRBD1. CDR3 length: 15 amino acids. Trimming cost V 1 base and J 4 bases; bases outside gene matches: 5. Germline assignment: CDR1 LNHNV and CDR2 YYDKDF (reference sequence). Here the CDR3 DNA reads TGTGCCACCAGCAGAGCAGACAGGGGCGGCTATGGCTACACCTTC. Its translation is CATSRADRGGYGYTF.

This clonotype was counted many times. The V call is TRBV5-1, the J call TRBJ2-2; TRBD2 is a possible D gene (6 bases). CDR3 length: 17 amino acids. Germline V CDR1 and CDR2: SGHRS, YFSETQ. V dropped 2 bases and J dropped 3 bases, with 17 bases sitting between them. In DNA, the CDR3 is TGCGCCAGCAGCTTCGGAGGGGAGACGCTCTACACCGGGGAGCTGTTTTTT. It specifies CASSFGGETLYTGELFF.

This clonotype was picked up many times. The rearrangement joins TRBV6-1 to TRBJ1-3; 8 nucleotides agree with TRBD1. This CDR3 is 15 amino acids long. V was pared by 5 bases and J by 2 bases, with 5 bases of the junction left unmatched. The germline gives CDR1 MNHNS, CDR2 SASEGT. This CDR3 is CASSQPTGAGNTIYF. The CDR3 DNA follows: TGTGCCAGCAGTCAACCGACAGGGGCTGGAAACACCATATATTTT.

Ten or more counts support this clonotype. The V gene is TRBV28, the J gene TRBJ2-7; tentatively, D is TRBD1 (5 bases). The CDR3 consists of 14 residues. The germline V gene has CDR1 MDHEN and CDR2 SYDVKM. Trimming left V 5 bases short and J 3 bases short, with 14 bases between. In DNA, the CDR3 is TGTGCCAGCAGTCCGACAGAAAACTTCTACGAGCAGTACTTC. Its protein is CASSPTENFYEQYF.

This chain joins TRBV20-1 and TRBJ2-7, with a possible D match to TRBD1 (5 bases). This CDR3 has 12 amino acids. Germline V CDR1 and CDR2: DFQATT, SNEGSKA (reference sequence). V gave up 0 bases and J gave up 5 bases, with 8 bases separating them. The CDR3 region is CSARDRVDEQYF. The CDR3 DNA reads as TGCAGTGCTAGAGACAGGGTGGACGAGCAGTACTTC.

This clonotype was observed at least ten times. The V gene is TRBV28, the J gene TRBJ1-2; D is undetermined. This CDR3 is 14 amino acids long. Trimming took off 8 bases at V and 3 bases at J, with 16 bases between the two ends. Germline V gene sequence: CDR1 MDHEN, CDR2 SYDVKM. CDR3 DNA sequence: TGTGCCAGCCGGATACCCTCAGGTGACTATGGCTACACCTTC. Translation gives CASRIPSGDYGYTF.

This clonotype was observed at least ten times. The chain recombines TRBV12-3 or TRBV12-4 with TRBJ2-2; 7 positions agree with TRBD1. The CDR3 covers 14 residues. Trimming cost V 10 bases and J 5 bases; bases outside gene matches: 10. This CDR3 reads CATNGKQGTGELFF. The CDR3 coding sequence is TGTGCCACTAACGGAAAACAGGGGACCGGGGAGCTGTTTTTT.

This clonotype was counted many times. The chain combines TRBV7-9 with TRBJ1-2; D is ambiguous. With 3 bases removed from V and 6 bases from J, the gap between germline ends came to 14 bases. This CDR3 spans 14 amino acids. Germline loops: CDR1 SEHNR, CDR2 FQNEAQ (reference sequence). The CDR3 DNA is TGTGCCAGCAGCTTCGGGTCGTTGAAGGATGGCTACACCTTC. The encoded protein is CASSFGSLKDGYTF. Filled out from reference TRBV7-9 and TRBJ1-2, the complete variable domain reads DTGVSQNPRHKITKRGQNVTFRCDPISEHNRLYWYRQTLGQGPEFLTYFQNEAQLEKSRLLSDRFSAERPKGSFSTLEIQRTEQGDSAMYLCASSFGSLKDGYTFGSGTRLTVV.

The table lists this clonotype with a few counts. For the CDR3, the DNA is TGTGCCAGCAGCCGGACTAGCGGGATCAATGAGCAGTTCTTC. This translates into CASSRTSGINEQFF. The chain carries TRBV6-1 and TRBJ2-1; 12 bases fit TRBD2. CDR1 MNHNS and CDR2 SASEGT come from the germline V gene. After removal of 6 bases from V and 6 bases from J, the junction contained 3 bases not matched to a gene. The CDR3 is 14 residues long.

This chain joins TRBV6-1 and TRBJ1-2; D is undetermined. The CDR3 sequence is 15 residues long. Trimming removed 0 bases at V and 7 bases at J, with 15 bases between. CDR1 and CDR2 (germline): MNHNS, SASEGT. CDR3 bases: TGTGCCAGCAGTGAAGCGCCCGGGGTCTTTGTTGGCTACACCTTC. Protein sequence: CASSEAPGVFVGYTF.

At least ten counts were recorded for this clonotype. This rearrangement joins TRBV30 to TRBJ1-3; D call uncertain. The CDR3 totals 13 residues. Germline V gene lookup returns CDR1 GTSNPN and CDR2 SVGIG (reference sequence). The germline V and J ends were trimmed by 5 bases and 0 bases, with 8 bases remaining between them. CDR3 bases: TGTGCCTGGGCCTTAAACTCTGGAAACACCATATATTTT. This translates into CAWALNSGNTIYF. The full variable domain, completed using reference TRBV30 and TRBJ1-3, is SQTIHQWPATLVQPVGSPLSLECTVEGTSNPNLYWYRQAAGRGLQLLFYSVGIGQISSEVPQNLSASRPQDRQFILSSKKLLLSDSGFYLCAWALNSGNTIYFGEGSWLTVV.

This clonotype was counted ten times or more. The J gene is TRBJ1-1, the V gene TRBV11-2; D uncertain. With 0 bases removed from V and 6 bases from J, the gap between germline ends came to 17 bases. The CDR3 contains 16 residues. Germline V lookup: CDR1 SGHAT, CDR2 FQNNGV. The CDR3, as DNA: TGTGCCAGCAGCTTAGATGAGTCCCCCCGCGAATCTGAAGCTTTCTTT. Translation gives CASSLDESPRESEAFF. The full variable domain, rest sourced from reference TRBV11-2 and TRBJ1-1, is EAGVAQSPRYKIIEKRQSVAFWCNPISGHATLYWYQQILGQGPKLLIQFQNNGVVDDSQLPKDRFSAERLKGVDSTLKIQPAKLEDSAVYLCASSLDESPRESEAFFGQGTRLTVV.

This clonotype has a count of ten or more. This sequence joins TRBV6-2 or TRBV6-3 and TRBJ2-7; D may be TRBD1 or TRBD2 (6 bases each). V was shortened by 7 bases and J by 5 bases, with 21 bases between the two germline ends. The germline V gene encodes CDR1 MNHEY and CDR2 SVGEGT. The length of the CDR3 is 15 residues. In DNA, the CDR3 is TGTGCCAGCACAGTAGTTTACAGGGAGGTTGACGAGCAGTACTTC. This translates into CASTVVYREVDEQYF.

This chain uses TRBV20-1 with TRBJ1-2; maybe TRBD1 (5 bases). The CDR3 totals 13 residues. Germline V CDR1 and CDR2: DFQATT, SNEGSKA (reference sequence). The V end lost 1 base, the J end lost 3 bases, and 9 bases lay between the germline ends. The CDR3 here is CSARGLGDYGYTF. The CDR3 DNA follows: TGCAGTGCTAGAGGACTAGGGGACTATGGCTACACCTTC.

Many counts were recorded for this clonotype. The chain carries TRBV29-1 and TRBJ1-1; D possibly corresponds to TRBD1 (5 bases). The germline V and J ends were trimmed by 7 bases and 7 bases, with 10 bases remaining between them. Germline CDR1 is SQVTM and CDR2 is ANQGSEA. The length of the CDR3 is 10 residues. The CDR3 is CSAGGGEAFF. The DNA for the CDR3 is TGCAGCGCGGGGGGAGGTGAAGCTTTCTTT.

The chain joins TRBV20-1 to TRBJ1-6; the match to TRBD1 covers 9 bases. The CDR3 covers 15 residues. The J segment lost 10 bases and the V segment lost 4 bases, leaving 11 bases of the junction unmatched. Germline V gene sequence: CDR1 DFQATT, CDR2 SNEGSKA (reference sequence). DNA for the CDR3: TGCAGTGCTAAAGGGACAGGGAATTTGTACTCACCCCTCCACTTT. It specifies CSAKGTGNLYSPLHF.

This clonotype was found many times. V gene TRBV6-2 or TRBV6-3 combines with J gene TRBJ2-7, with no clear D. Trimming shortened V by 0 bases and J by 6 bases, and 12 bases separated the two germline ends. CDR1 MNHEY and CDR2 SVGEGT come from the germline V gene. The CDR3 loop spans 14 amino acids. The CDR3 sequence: CASSYSKTPSEQYF. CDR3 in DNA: TGTGCCAGCAGTTACTCGAAGACCCCCAGCGAGCAGTACTTC.

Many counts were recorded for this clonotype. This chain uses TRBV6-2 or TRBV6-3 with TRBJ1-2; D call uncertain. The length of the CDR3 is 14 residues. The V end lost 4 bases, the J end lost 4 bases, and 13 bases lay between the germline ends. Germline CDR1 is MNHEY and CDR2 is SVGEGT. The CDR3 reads CASSLNLRGYGYTF. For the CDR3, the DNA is TGTGCCAGCAGTTTGAATTTGCGAGGCTATGGCTACACCTTC.

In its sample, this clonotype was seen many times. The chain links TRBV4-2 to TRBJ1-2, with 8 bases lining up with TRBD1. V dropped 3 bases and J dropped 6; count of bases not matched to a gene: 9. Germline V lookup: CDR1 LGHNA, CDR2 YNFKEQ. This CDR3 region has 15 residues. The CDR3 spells CASSHLDREQDGYTF. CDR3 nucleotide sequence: TGTGCCAGCAGCCACCTGGACAGGGAGCAGGATGGCTACACCTTC.

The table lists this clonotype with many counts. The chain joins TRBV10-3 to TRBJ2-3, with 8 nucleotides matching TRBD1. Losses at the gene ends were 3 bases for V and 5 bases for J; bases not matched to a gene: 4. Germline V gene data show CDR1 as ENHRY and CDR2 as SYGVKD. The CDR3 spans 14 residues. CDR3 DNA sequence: TGTGCCATCAGTGATCAGGGGGCGCGAGATACGCAGTATTTT. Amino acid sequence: CAISDQGARDTQYF.

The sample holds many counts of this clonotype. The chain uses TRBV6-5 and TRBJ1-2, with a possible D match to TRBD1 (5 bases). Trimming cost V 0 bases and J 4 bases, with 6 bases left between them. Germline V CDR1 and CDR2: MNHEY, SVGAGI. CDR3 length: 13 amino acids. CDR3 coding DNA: TGTGCCAGCAGTTACTCGGGGACCTATGGCTACACCTTC. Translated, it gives CASSYSGTYGYTF.